This TCR beta chain derives from a study of blood T cell repertoires in COVID-19. The table lists this clone with a few counts. Per the original data handling: Reference gene primer amplification gave nucleated cell count estimates. The repertoire was sequenced with immunoSEQ multiplex PCR; TCRdb's copy has only in-frame clones and lacks some. The V and J calls and clone size come from that table; D and trimming were worked out from the DNA. This table holds about 240,000 clones, approximately 83% found once. V lost 1 base and J 5 bases, leaving 12 bases between the germline ends. The CDR3 totals 15 residues. Germline CDR1 and CDR2: SGHVS and FQNEAQ.

The sequence derives from an elderly woman with acute or convalescent COVID-19. Input material: peripheral blood. The V and J genes are TRBV7-8 and TRBJ1-5; D gene unclear. Here the CDR3 DNA reads TGTGCCAGCAGCTTAGGTGGGTCGGACTATCAGCCCCAGCATTTT. Translation: CASSLGGSDYQPQHF.